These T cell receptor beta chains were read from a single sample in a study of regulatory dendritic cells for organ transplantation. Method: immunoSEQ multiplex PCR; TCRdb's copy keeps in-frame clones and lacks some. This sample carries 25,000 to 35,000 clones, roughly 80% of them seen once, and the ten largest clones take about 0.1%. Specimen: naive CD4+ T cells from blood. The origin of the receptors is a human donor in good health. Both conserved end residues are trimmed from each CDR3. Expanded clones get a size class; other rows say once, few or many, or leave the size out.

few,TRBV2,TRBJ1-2,ASSDQGGIGNGYT
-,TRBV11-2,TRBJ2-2,ASSLMGTAPNTGELF
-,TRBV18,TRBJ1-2,ASSPGQDNYGYT
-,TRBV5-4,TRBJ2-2,ASSRGNTGELF
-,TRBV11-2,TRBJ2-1,ASSLDPWGGSYNEQF
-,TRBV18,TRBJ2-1,ASQEGLASYNEQF
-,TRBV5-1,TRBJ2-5,ASSFLGRGETQY
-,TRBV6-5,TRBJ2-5,ASSSSRADLQETQY
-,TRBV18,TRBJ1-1,ASSDRGGGTEAF
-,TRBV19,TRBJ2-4,ASKVGREGDIQY